A single sample is the source of the 11 T cell receptor beta chains below, sequenced in a study of T cell repertoires in cytomegalovirus infection. These receptors have no identified antigens. In TCRdb, the reads were re-called with MiXCR into one record per CDR3 protein. The data show approximately 270,000 distinct CDR3 sequences, 22% seen once. The source was cultured PBMCs, collected from culture after CMV antigen stimulation. The receptor set was obtained from a human donor in good health (CMV status not recorded). Some clones in this sample may be carry-over from other donors' samples.

This clonotype was detected many times. The chain recombines TRBV7-3 with TRBJ2-7; D perhaps matches TRBD1 (6 bases). This CDR3 comprises 14 residues. Trimming took 2 bases from V and 4 from J, leaving 12 bases between them. Germline values: CDR1 SGHTA, CDR2 FQGTGA. CDR3 bases: TGTGCCAGCAGCTTAGCACAGGGACCTTACGAGCAGTACTTC. Residues: CASSLAQGPYEQYF.

Only a few counts were recorded for this clonotype. V is TRBV7-6 and J is TRBJ2-7; 8 bases are a match to TRBD2. There are 17 residues in the CDR3. V trimming: 4 bases; J trimming: 2 bases; junction bases outside the gene matches: 13. Germline V lookup: CDR1 SGHVS, CDR2 FNYEAQ. CDR3 coding DNA: TGTGCCAGCAGCTCCCTTTCACTAGCGGTGACCGCCTACGAGCAGTACGTC. As protein: CASSSLSLAVTAYEQYV.

This clonotype was picked up a small number of times. The chain has TRBV7-6 and TRBJ2-1, with 7 bases identical to TRBD2. The CDR3 sequence is 18 residues long. Germline V gene lookup returns CDR1 SGHVS and CDR2 FNYEAQ. The J segment lost 1 base and the V segment lost 11 bases, leaving 20 bases of the junction unmatched. The CDR3 nucleotides are TGTGCCCTCAACTCCCTAGCGCGACGGGAGGTATCCTACAATGAGCAGTTCTTC. Translating it yields CALNSLARREVSYNEQFF.

This clonotype turned up a few times. This chain joins TRBV7-2 and TRBJ1-2; 7 nucleotides agree with TRBD1. The CDR3 has 16 residues. The junction had 11 bases not matched to a gene; V was cut back by 5 bases and J by 2 bases. CDR1 and CDR2 from the germline V gene are SGHTA and FQGNSA. The CDR3 nucleotides read TGTGCCAGCAGCCCTCAGCCGGGACAGAAGAACTATGGCTACACCTTC. It encodes CASSPQPGQKNYGYTF.

This chain uses TRBV6-6 with TRBJ2-7; D call uncertain. CDR1 is MNHNY, CDR2 SVGAGI, per germline (reference sequence). The germline V and J ends were trimmed by 2 bases and 7 bases, with 12 bases remaining between them. The CDR3 consists of 13 residues. DNA of the CDR3: TGTGCCAGCAGTTACGTCCCCATGGGGGAGCAGTACGTC. Translation gives CASSYVPMGEQYV.

V is TRBV2 and J is TRBJ1-3; possibly TRBD1 for D (6 bases). V was shortened by 6 bases and J by 0 bases, with 12 bases between the two germline ends. The CDR3 is made up of 15 amino acids. Germline CDR1 reads SNHLY; CDR2 reads FYNNEI. The CDR3 DNA follows: TGTGCCAGCAGCGACAGGATTCTCTCTGGAAACACCATATATTTT. The encoded protein is CASSDRILSGNTIYF.

This clonotype was recorded many times. The gene calls are TRBV7-2 and TRBJ1-2; no reliable D call. The CDR3 is made up of 14 amino acids. Trimming took 5 bases from V and 1 from J, leaving 11 bases between them. Per germline, CDR1 SGHTA and CDR2 FQGNSA. CDR3 nucleotides: TGTGCCAGCAGCCAGGACGGTGATAACTATGGCTACACCTTC. Translated: CASSQDGDNYGYTF.

This clonotype was seen a handful of times. The chain carries TRBV7-8 and TRBJ1-2; D remains unclear. Germline V CDR1 and CDR2: SGHVS, FQNEAQ. V lost 5 bases, J lost 2 bases, and 15 bases lay in between. The length of the CDR3 is 15 residues. The chain's CDR3 is CASSPDRLTNYGYTF. CDR3 DNA sequence: TGTGCCAGCAGCCCGGATCGTCTAACCAACTATGGCTACACCTTC. The full variable domain, with the rest looked up from reference TRBV7-8 and TRBJ1-2, is GAGVSQSPRYKVAKRGQDVALRCDPISGHVSLFWYQQALGQGPEFLTYFQNEAQLDKSGLPSDRFFAERPEGSVSTLKIQRTQQEDSAVYLCASSPDRLTNYGYTFGSGTRLTVV.

This chain joins TRBV12-3 or TRBV12-4 and TRBJ2-3, with D perhaps matching TRBD1 or TRBD2 (5 bases each). V lost 1 base, J lost 6 bases, and 11 bases lay in between. The CDR3 totals 14 residues. The CDR3 loop reads CASSLDGAVDTQYF. The DNA for the CDR3 is TGTGCCAGCAGTTTAGACGGGGCCGTGGATACGCAGTATTTT.

This clonotype has more than one count but fewer than ten. This sequence joins TRBV7-2 and TRBJ2-5; D uncertain. Germline CDR1 and CDR2: SGHTA and FQGNSA. CDR3 length equals 14 residues. The V gene lost 2 bases and the J gene lost 3 bases, with 10 bases spanning the gap. CDR3 loop: CASSLLSAEETQYF. CDR3 coding DNA: TGTGCCAGCAGCTTACTATCCGCGGAAGAGACCCAGTACTTC.

The CDR3 here is CASSSRGRSTEAFF. The CDR3 nucleotides read TGTGCCAGCAGTTCAAGGGGCAGGAGCACTGAAGCTTTCTTT. The chain joins TRBV6-6 to TRBJ1-1; D may be TRBD1 (5 bases). Germline CDR1 reads MNHNY; CDR2 reads SVGAGI (reference sequence). Trimming left V 4 bases short and J 4 bases short, with 13 bases between. This CDR3 comprises 14 residues.